A selection of T cell receptor beta chains follows, all from one sample in a study of breast tumors, draining lymph nodes, adjacent tissues. MiXCR, run by TCRdb on the multiplex PCR reads, gives a single entry per CDR3 protein. The sample carries 75,000 to 100,000 distinct CDR3 sequences, 15% to 20% recorded once. Sequencing was done on a sample of axillary lymph node tissue. Receptors were obtained from a female donor with breast cancer. Some clones in this sample may be carry-over from other donors' samples. The CDR3 runs from the conserved cysteine through the conserved F or W. A D gene is named only where the DNA matches it firmly. A row's size may be missing; if present it is once, few, many or a size class.

D gene	clone size	V gene	J gene	CDR3 protein	CDR3 DNA
TRBD1	many	TRBV20-1	TRBJ1-2	CSASPDRRTYGYTF	TGCAGTGCTAGCCCGGACAGGAGGACCTATGGCTACACCTTC
TRBD2	many	TRBV29-1	TRBJ2-3	CSVSFGGGATDTQYF	TGCAGCGTTTCTTTCGGGGGGGGAGCCACAGATACGCAGTATTTT
TRBD1	few	TRBV18	TRBJ1-2	CASSQDRVSGYTF	TGTGCCAGCTCTCAGGACAGGGTGTCCGGCTACACCTTC
.	.	TRBV6-2/TRBV6-3	TRBJ1-1	CASKWRGDTEAFF	TGTGCCAGCAAATGGAGGGGGGACACTGAAGCTTTCTTT
TRBD1	.	TRBV30	TRBJ1-6	CAWSWGQPNSPLHF	TGTGCCTGGAGTTGGGGACAGCCTAATTCACCCCTCCACTTT
TRBD2	.	TRBV27	TRBJ2-1	CASSFAGGALGNEQFF	TGTGCCAGCAGTTTTGCGGGAGGGGCCTTGGGCAATGAGCAGTTCTTC
.	many	TRBV12-3/TRBV12-4	TRBJ2-3	CASSLVGVTPDTQYF	TGTGCCAGCAGTTTGGTAGGGGTTACTCCAGATACGCAGTATTTT
.	many	TRBV7-9	TRBJ2-7	CASSLGLASYEQYF	TGTGCCAGCAGCTTAGGGCTAGCGTCTTACGAGCAGTACTTC
TRBD1	many	TRBV4-1	TRBJ1-2	CASSPPGQGKYGYTF	TGCGCCAGCAGCCCTCCTGGACAGGGAAAATATGGCTACACCTTC
TRBD2	many	TRBV7-9	TRBJ2-5	CASSLGTSGSSRETQYF	TGTGCCAGCAGCTTAGGGACTAGCGGGAGTTCACGGGAGACCCAGTACTTC
.	many	TRBV6-2/TRBV6-3	TRBJ1-5	CASSSGAVSNQPQHF	TGTGCCAGCAGTTCAGGGGCAGTTAGCAATCAGCCCCAGCATTTT
.	.	TRBV5-4	TRBJ1-6	CASSRNTDHNSPLHF	TGTGCCAGCAGCAGAAACACAGATCATAATTCACCCCTCCACTTT
.	many	TRBV7-8	TRBJ2-7	CASSLRSGDGYEQYF	TGTGCCAGCAGCTTAAGGTCAGGGGACGGTTACGAGCAGTACTTC
TRBD1	.	TRBV3-1	TRBJ1-3	CASSQARRGRGNTIYF	TGTGCCAGCAGCCAAGCACGGAGGGGGCGCGGAAACACCATATATTTT
.	few	TRBV10-3	TRBJ1-1	CASGTQNTEAFF	TGTGCCTCCGGGACGCAGAACACTGAAGCTTTCTTT
.	many	TRBV12-3/TRBV12-4	TRBJ2-3	CASSQIPNTQYF	TGTGCCAGCAGCCAGATACCAAATACGCAGTATTTT
.	many	TRBV7-6	TRBJ2-1	CASSLPPAGVNEQFF	TGTGCCAGCAGCTTACCCCCGGCAGGAGTAAATGAGCAGTTCTTC
.	.	TRBV7-3	TRBJ2-6	CASSTSGANVLTF	TGTGCCAGCAGCACATCTGGGGCCAACGTCCTGACTTTC
.	many	TRBV5-1	TRBJ1-2	CASSLGVGNNYGYTF	TGCGCCAGCAGCTTGGGTGTGGGGAATAACTATGGCTACACCTTC
.	many	TRBV27	TRBJ2-1	CASSLSQGWDEQFF	TGTGCCAGCAGTTTATCACAGGGTTGGGATGAGCAGTTCTTC
.	many	TRBV20-1	TRBJ2-3	CSANKGPLLTDTQYF	TGCAGTGCTAACAAAGGCCCGCTCCTCACAGATACGCAGTATTTT
.	many	TRBV7-8	TRBJ1-4	CASSLGRSGEKLFF	TGTGCCAGCAGCCTGGGACGTAGCGGGGAAAAACTGTTTTTT
.	many	TRBV7-2	TRBJ1-2	CASSLAKTESNYGYTF	TGTGCCAGCAGCTTAGCGAAGACAGAATCTAACTATGGCTACACCTTC
.	many	TRBV4-3	TRBJ2-5	CASSLGLLETQYF	TGCGCCAGCAGCCTGGGCCTGCTAGAGACCCAGTACTTC
.	.	TRBV18	TRBJ1-2	CASSPYRTNYGFTF	TGTGCCAGCTCACCATACAGGACAAACTATGGCTTCACCTTC
.	many	TRBV7-2	TRBJ2-7	CASSSQVGHEQYF	TGTGCCAGCAGCTCGCAAGTAGGCCACGAGCAGTACTTC
.	many	TRBV9	TRBJ2-1	CASSLGPTQDNEQFF	TGTGCCAGCAGTCTCGGACCGACCCAAGACAATGAGCAGTTCTTC
TRBD1	.	TRBV12-3/TRBV12-4	TRBJ2-6	CASSFFGTGISGANVLTF	TGTGCCAGCAGTTTCTTCGGGACAGGGATCTCTGGGGCCAACGTCCTGACTTTC
.	many	TRBV5-4	TRBJ2-3	CASSFWGEMRDTQYF	TGTGCCAGCAGCTTTTGGGGGGAGATGAGAGATACGCAGTATTTT
.	.	TRBV5-1	TRBJ1-1	CASSDQGFTSEAFF	TGCGCCAGCTCGGACCAGGGGTTTACTTCCGAAGCTTTCTTT
.	.	TRBV3-2	TRBJ1-4	CASSQNHRGTTNEKLFF	TGTGCCAGCAGTCAAAATCACAGGGGGACAACTAATGAAAAACTGTTTTTT
.	many	TRBV7-9	TRBJ2-7	CASSGSGLKYEQYF	TGTGCCAGCAGTGGAAGCGGGCTGAAATACGAGCAGTACTTC